The source of this T cell receptor beta chain is a study of blood T cell repertoires in COVID-19. On the study more broadly: Spain, Italy and the United States supplied samples that represented acute and convalescent COVID-19.

Method: immunoSEQ multiplex PCR; TCRdb's copy keeps in-frame clones and lacks some. The sample lists about 460,000 clones, about 85% occurring once. The length of the CDR3 is 15 residues. V lost 2 bases and J lost 9; bases outside the gene matches: 9. Germline V gene data show CDR1 as SGHRS and CDR2 as YFSETQ. The receptor was isolated from a woman aged 55-69 years who had recovered from COVID-19. The specimen sequenced was PBMCs or T cells enriched from blood (not recorded which). V gene TRBV5-1 combines with J gene TRBJ2-1; 9 nucleotides line up with TRBD2. The CDR3 loop reads CASSFSASGITEQFF. Written as DNA, the CDR3 is TGCGCCAGCAGCTTTTCGGCTAGCGGGATCACTGAGCAGTTCTTC.